This T cell receptor (beta chain) was captured by sequencing in a study of technical replicates of blood from several donors. This CDR3 is built from 14 residues. Germline CDR1 and CDR2: KGHSH and LQKENI. Trimming left V 2 bases short and J 5 bases short, with 12 bases between. Sequencing was performed with immunoSEQ multiplex PCR; in TCRdb, only in-frame clones are kept and a portion is missing. Seen here are some 49,000 clones, roughly 92% observed once, and the top ten hold around 3.9%. The chain combines TRBV18 with TRBJ1-1, with D possibly being TRBD1 (6 bases). Sample: PBMCs. The TCR sequence derives from a human donor in good health. Some clones in this sample may be carry-over from other donors' samples. This CDR3 is CASSPNTRGTEAFF. CDR3 in DNA: TGTGCCAGCTCACCAAATACCAGGGGAACTGAAGCTTTCTTT.